A single T cell receptor beta chain is shown here with its context. The specificity of this receptor is unknown. It has no much larger one-base neighbor in the sample; base qualities were not kept. CDR1 and CDR2 are read off the germline V gene as SGHVS and FNYEAQ. The CDR3 runs 15 residues from the cysteine to the phenylalanine. CDR3 DNA is the only sequence kept; it has 45 bases, read in frame from the first base. The trim is 3 bases for V and 4 bases for J, with a gap of 12 bases between the germline ends. The data are from a study of CD4 T cells in lung cancer (dated by TCRdb to between 2018 and 2020). Regarding the complete study: To find responses to candidate mutation-encoded neoepitopes, the study screened blood T cells from NSCLC patients and isolated neoantigen-specific CD4+ T-cell clones and TCRs. The resected patients had lung adenocarcinoma or squamous cell carcinoma, were aged 60 to 69 at blood donation, and mostly were former smokers. Before blood donation, treatments including platinum chemotherapy had been received by the patients, and nivolumab or pembrolizumab had been received by some of the patients. TCRB deep sequencing tracked the frequency of neoantigen-specific clonotypes in tumor resections, non-adjacent lung and cultured T-cell products. Study-wide conclusions, independent of this receptor: Some blood-derived responses might be explained by in vitro priming of naive T cells or cross-reactivity rather than by memory responses to the cancer. IFNgamma-sorted cells included nonspecific IFNgamma producers of unknown purity, so expanded lines ranged from monoclonal to oligoclonal.

PBMCs were stimulated for about 13 days with mutant 27-mer peptides together with IL21, IL7, IL15 and IL2, and were then restimulated with autologous B cells pulsed with peptide. After restimulation with peptide-pulsed B cells, live IFNgamma-secreting T cells were sorted by cytokine capture on a FACS Aria2. Sorted cells were expanded for 14 to 20 days at limiting dilution, about 3 or 10 cells per well, with irradiated allogeneic PBMCs, phytohemagglutinin and IL2. Peripheral blood samples or leukapheresis products were obtained from the patients. Antigen specificity of expanded lines was screened by IFNgamma ELISA against autologous B cells pulsed with mutant peptides. Libraries were built with the immunoSEQ multiplex PCR assay. DNA was isolated using Qiagen DNeasy or QIAamp micro DNA kits, and TCRB was sequenced using the Adaptive Biotechnology human TCRB sequencing kit. TCRB libraries were sequenced on an Illumina MiSeq. Per the authors' processing: The kit provider's software was used to analyze TCRB sequence data, and Fisher's exact test was applied to assess tumor enrichment of clonotype templates. This immuneACCESS table, as held by TCRdb, lists in-frame sequences with V and J called but not all clones. Of the missing ones, under half trace to an unresolved V gene in checked studies; the others have no known cause. That table supplies the V and J calls and clone size; D and trimming were determined from the DNA. A total of around 1,900 clones appear in this sample, 65% to 80% of them only once. In total, the top ten clones hold about 6% of the sample.

The rearranged segments are TRBV7-6 and TRBJ2-2; the D call could be TRBD1 or TRBD2, with each sharing 6 bases. The receptor comes from a woman in her sixties or seventies with non-small cell lung cancer. Some clones in this sample may be carry-over from other donors' samples. The sequencing input was a CD4+ T cell line or clone grown in culture. The CDR3 region has the sequence CASSFGGPSTGELFF. The DNA sequence reads TGTGCCAGCAGCTTTGGGGGGCCGAGCACCGGGGAGCTGTTTTTT.